This TCR beta chain was sequenced during a study of siplizumab effects on memory and regulatory T cells. Germline values: CDR1 SGHRS, CDR2 YFSETQ. The junction had 5 bases not matched to a gene; V was cut back by 4 bases and J by 5 bases. The CDR3 totals 13 residues. Comments on this clone: The antigen is not known.

The protocol was immunoSEQ multiplex PCR, while the TCRdb copy is restricted to in-frame clones and leaves out a portion. The table lists 75,000 to 100,000 clones, 94% of them singletons. Overall study results and limits: The diversity of naive T cells seemed greater than that of memory cells, and their alloresponse contribution seemed major.

Sequenced material: non-Treg CD4+ T cells sorted from blood. This receptor was obtained from a human donor in good health. The J gene is TRBJ2-5, the V gene TRBV5-1; 7 nucleotides match TRBD1. The CDR3 region has the DNA TGCGCCAGCAGCCTGACAGGGTTGGAGACCCAGTACTTC. Amino acids: CASSLTGLETQYF.